This T cell receptor (beta chain) was sequenced in a study of blood T cell repertoires in COVID-19. A few counts support this clone. Participant ages covered roughly 18 to 89 years across 24 US areas. Participant reports of clinical history set cohort assignment. This CDR3 has 13 residues. Germline V lookup: CDR1 MNHNS, CDR2 SASEGT. Deletions cut 3 bases from V and 2 bases from J, with 5 bases between. Data came from immunoSEQ multiplex PCR; TCRdb stores just in-frame clones and leaves some out. The sample has fewer than 150,000 clones; 80% to 85% are singletons. The sample was PBMCs or T cells enriched from blood (not recorded which). This chain uses TRBV6-1 with TRBJ1-5; possible D gene TRBD1, 5 bases. This receptor was taken from a young man who had recovered from COVID-19. The CDR3, as DNA: TGTGCCAGCAGTGACAGGGGCAATCAGCCCCAGCATTTT. Translating gives CASSDRGNQPQHF.